The sequence of this TCR beta chain was determined in a study of cytomegalovirus exposure and HLA in healthy donors. Study-level results: Indistinguishable V segments, including TRBV6-2 and TRBV6-3, were excluded.

Per the germline V gene, CDR1 is MNHEY and CDR2 is SMNVEV (reference sequence). The CDR3 has 12 residues. Trimming shortened V by 3 bases and J by 3 bases, and 6 bases separated the two germline ends. This clone was counted only a few times. Its target is not known. The PCR employed 60 Vbeta primers together with 13 Jbeta primers. Original data processing: Later work found 80 million to 85 million unique TCR beta chains, with approximately 12 million shared. Repertoires were generated with immunoSEQ multiplex PCR, while TCRdb's copy carries only in-frame clones and drops some. That table gives V, J and clone size, and the DNA gave D and trimming. Of under 90,000 clones listed, 70% to 80% are singletons.

This TCR was recovered from a woman in her forties or fifties in good health and CMV-seropositive. The sample comprised PBMCs. The gene calls are TRBV27 and TRBJ2-7, with D possibly matching TRBD2 (5 bases). The CDR3 sequence is CASSFEGYEQYF. CDR3 in DNA: TGTGCCAGCAGTTTTGAGGGCTACGAGCAGTACTTC.